Presented here are 26 T cell receptor beta chains from one specimen sequenced in a study of blood T cell repertoires in COVID-19. Libraries were prepared by immunoSEQ multiplex PCR; TCRdb keeps only in-frame clonotypes and omits some of them. The sample shows over 150,000 clones, approximately 84% of them seen only once. Sequenced material: peripheral blood. All receptors derive from a man aged 35-49 years with acute or convalescent COVID-19.

The V gene is TRBV7-8, the J gene TRBJ2-7; 7 bases line up with TRBD2. The junction had 9 bases not matched to a gene; V was cut back by 5 bases and J by 2 bases. The CDR3 length is 15 residues. Germline V gives CDR1 SGHVS, CDR2 FQNEAQ. The CDR3 loop is CASSPWSGATYEQYF. In nucleotides, the CDR3 is TGTGCCAGCAGCCCCTGGAGCGGGGCAACCTACGAGCAGTACTTC.

This clone was detected a few times. This rearrangement joins TRBV5-1 to TRBJ2-4; no clear D gene. Germline CDR1 is SGHRS and CDR2 is YFSETQ. V was clipped by 1 base and J by 0 bases, with 8 bases between them. The CDR3 is made up of 15 amino acids. CDR3 residues: CASSLPLLAKNIQYF. CDR3 nucleotides: TGCGCCAGCAGCTTGCCCCTCCTAGCCAAAAACATTCAGTACTTC.

The chain combines TRBV7-6 with TRBJ1-1; TRBD1 aligns across 9 bases. Germline CDR1 reads SGHVS; CDR2 reads FNYEAQ. The CDR3 is 15 residues long. V shed 0 bases, J shed 7 bases, and the junction held 6 bases outside the gene matches. The CDR3 coding sequence is TGTGCCAGCAGCTTAGCGGGACAGGGAAATAGTGAAGCTTTCTTT. It translates to CASSLAGQGNSEAFF.

This clone was picked up one time. The DNA for the CDR3 is TGTGCCAGCGGGACAGGGGGGCACGAGCAGTACTTC. As protein: CASGTGGHEQYF. The chain joins TRBV2 to TRBJ2-7; 11 nucleotides align to TRBD1. The CDR3 runs 12 residues. With 8 bases clipped from V and 5 bases from J, the junction kept 2 bases outside the gene matches. In germline, CDR1 is SNHLY, CDR2 FYNNEI.

The J gene is TRBJ1-6, the V gene TRBV10-1; a weak D match, TRBD1 (5 bases). Trimming pared 8 bases from V and 7 bases from J, leaving 12 bases between. CDR3 size: 13 residues. In germline, CDR1 is WNHNN, CDR2 SYGVQD (reference sequence). CDR3 bases: TGCGCCAGCCAAGACAGCCCCAATTCACCCCTCCACTTT. Amino acids: CASQDSPNSPLHF.

This CDR3 is CASNPGQGVIDTQYF. The CDR3 DNA sequence: TGTGCCAGCAACCCGGGACAGGGGGTCATAGATACGCAGTATTTT. This chain connects TRBV25-1 to TRBJ2-3; 11 nucleotides align to TRBD1. The germline V gene has CDR1 MGHDK and CDR2 SYGVNS. The CDR3 contains 15 residues. V lost 7 bases and J lost 5; bases outside the gene matches: 8. Complete variable domain (other parts from reference TRBV25-1 and TRBJ2-3): EADIYQTPRYLVIGTGKKITLECSQTMGHDKMYWYQQDPGMELHLIHYSYGVNSTEKGDLSSESTVSRIRTEHFPLTLESARPSHTSQYLCASNPGQGVIDTQYFGPGTRLTVL.

This clone was seen a single time. This chain links TRBV28 with TRBJ2-7, with TRBD2 matching 12 bases. CDR1 MDHEN and CDR2 SYDVKM come from the germline V gene. V was pared by 5 bases and J by 2 bases, with 4 bases of the junction left unmatched. The CDR3 has 15 residues. As DNA, the CDR3 is TGTGCCAGCAGTAGACTAGCGGGGGCCCCCTACGAGCAGTACTTC. The encoded protein is CASSRLAGAPYEQYF.

This chain uses TRBV11-2 with TRBJ2-3; TRBD2 matches 10 bases. The CDR3 loop spans 18 amino acids. The V gene end was trimmed by 4 bases and the J gene end by 2 bases; junction bases not matched to a gene: 12. Germline V CDR1 and CDR2: SGHAT, FQNNGV. The CDR3 DNA reads as TGTGCCAGCAGCTCCAGACATCTAGCGGGGGTGGCCACAGATACGCAGTATTTT. It yields the protein CASSSRHLAGVATDTQYF.

The rearrangement links TRBV29-1 to TRBJ1-2, with a tentative D call TRBD1 (5 bases). The CDR3 has 13 amino acids. Trimming stripped 2 bases from V and 4 bases from J, with 11 bases between. Per the germline V gene, CDR1 is SQVTM and CDR2 is ANQGSEA. The CDR3 DNA follows: TGCAGCGTTGAATCAGGGAAGGGCTATGGCTACACCTTC. This codes for CSVESGKGYGYTF.

Only one count was recorded for this clone. This rearrangement joins TRBV28 to TRBJ1-2; 11 bases line up with TRBD1. The germline V gene has CDR1 MDHEN and CDR2 SYDVKM. Trimming cost V 4 bases and J 9 bases; bases outside gene matches: 10. The CDR3 consists of 15 residues. Here the CDR3 reads CASSYGQGAKGSYTF. The CDR3 bases are TGTGCCAGCAGTTACGGACAGGGGGCGAAGGGGAGCTACACCTTC.

A few counts support this clone. DNA for the CDR3: TGTGCCAGCAGCTTGGGACTCTCAGGGGCAGATACGCAGTATTTT. Translation gives CASSLGLSGADTQYF. The genes are TRBV5-5 and TRBJ2-3, with a weak D call TRBD1 (6 bases). The CDR3 has 15 amino acids. Germline-derived CDR1 and CDR2 are SGHKS and YYEKEE (reference sequence). With 0 bases removed from V and 4 bases from J, the gap between germline ends came to 12 bases. The whole variable domain, remainder taken from reference TRBV5-5 and TRBJ2-3, is DAGVTQSPTHLIKTRGQQVTLRCSPISGHKSVSWYQQVLGQGPQFIFQYYEKEERGRGNFPDRFSARQFPNYSSELNVNALLLGDSALYLCASSLGLSGADTQYFGPGTRLTVL.

This chain connects TRBV6-1 to TRBJ2-1, with a possible D match to TRBD1 (5 bases). Trimming cost V 2 bases and J 0 bases, with 11 bases left between them. The CDR3 is 16 residues long. The germline gives CDR1 MNHNS, CDR2 SASEGT. This chain's CDR3 is CASSERYRSSYNEQFF. CDR3 DNA: TGTGCCAGCAGTGAAAGATACAGGAGCTCCTACAATGAGCAGTTCTTC.

CDR3 nucleotides: TGTGCCAGCAGCATCAGACAGGGGGTGCGTGGCTACACCTTC. It encodes CASSIRQGVRGYTF. This chain joins TRBV7-2 and TRBJ1-2; the match to TRBD1 covers 9 bases. V lost 5 bases and J lost 7; bases outside the gene matches: 8. CDR1 is SGHTA and CDR2 is FQGNSA in the germline V gene. This CDR3 is 14 amino acids long.

The genes are TRBV5-6 and TRBJ2-5; a possible D gene is TRBD1 (6 bases). Germline V lookup: CDR1 SGHDT, CDR2 YYEEEE. Trimming took off 2 bases at V and 1 base at J, with 12 bases between the two ends. CDR3 length: 15 residues. In nucleotides, the CDR3 is TGTGCCAGCAGCTTATTAACAGGGCCCCAAGAGACCCAGTACTTC. This gives the protein CASSLLTGPQETQYF. The full variable domain, its missing parts supplied by reference TRBV5-6 and TRBJ2-5, is DAGVTQSPTHLIKTRGQQVTLRCSPKSGHDTVSWYQQALGQGPQFIFQYYEEEERQRGNFPDRFSGHQFPNYSSELNVNALLLGDSALYLCASSLLTGPQETQYFGPGTRLLVL.

This sequence joins TRBV30 and TRBJ2-5; D is perhaps TRBD2 (5 bases). There are 13 residues in the CDR3. Looked up from germline, CDR1 is GTSNPN and CDR2 is SVGIG (reference sequence). V lost 3 bases and J 5 bases, leaving 13 bases between the germline ends. This chain's CDR3 is CAWSPPRGETQYF. CDR3 DNA: TGTGCCTGGAGCCCTCCGAGAGGGGAGACCCAGTACTTC.

The rearrangement uses TRBV29-1 and TRBJ2-5; D not certain. Deletions cut 4 bases from V and 2 bases from J, with 14 bases between. This CDR3 is built from 14 residues. CDR1 is SQVTM and CDR2 is ANQGSEA in the germline V gene. The CDR3 nucleotides are TGCAGCGTTGCTAAACCGGGTCCTCAAGAGACCCAGTACTTC. Its protein is CSVAKPGPQETQYF.

The chain recombines TRBV4-1 with TRBJ1-2; D ambiguous. The germline V gene encodes CDR1 MGHRA and CDR2 YSYEKL. With 4 bases removed from V and 4 bases from J, the gap between germline ends came to 16 bases. The CDR3 runs to 15 residues. CDR3 nucleotides: TGCGCCAGCAGCCCGGGGTGGAGGGAGGCCTATGGCTACACCTTC. Translating gives CASSPGWREAYGYTF.

The chain links TRBV19 to TRBJ1-2; 7 nucleotides match TRBD1. Trimming took 5 bases from V and 5 from J; bases not matched to a gene: 5. CDR3 size: 13 residues. The germline CDR1 and CDR2 sequences are LNHDA and SQIVND (reference sequence). The CDR3, as DNA: TGTGCCAGTAGTCGACAGGGTGGGTATGGCTACACCTTC. This sequence encodes CASSRQGGYGYTF. The full variable domain, completed using reference TRBV19 and TRBJ1-2, is DGGITQSPKYLFRKEGQNVTLSCEQNLNHDAMYWYRQDPGQGLRLIYYSQIVNDFQKGDIAEGYSVSREKKESFPLTVTSAQKNPTAFYLCASSRQGGYGYTFGSGTRLTVV.

The V call is TRBV28, the J call TRBJ2-7; TRBD2 matches 11 bases. V gave up 3 bases and J gave up 2 bases; unmatched junction bases: 0. The germline V gene encodes CDR1 MDHEN and CDR2 SYDVKM. The CDR3 consists of 14 residues. CDR3 nucleotides: TGTGCCAGCAGTTTTAGCGGGGGGGCCTACGAGCAGTACTTC. Translation gives CASSFSGGAYEQYF. Complete variable domain (other parts from reference TRBV28 and TRBJ2-7): DVKVTQSSRYLVKRTGEKVFLECVQDMDHENMFWYRQDPGLGLRLIYFSYDVKMKEKGDIPEGYSVSREKKERFSLILESASTNQTSMYLCASSFSGGAYEQYFGPGTRLTVT.

This chain uses TRBV7-6 with TRBJ2-5; the D gene is possibly TRBD2 (6 bases). This CDR3 has 15 amino acids. V was shortened by 1 base and J by 5 bases, with 14 bases between the two germline ends. Per the germline V gene, CDR1 is SGHVS and CDR2 is FNYEAQ. The CDR3 DNA is TGTGCCAGCAGCTTAGGCCGGGAGCTCAGGGAGACCCAGTACTTC. This gives the protein CASSLGRELRETQYF.

The chain recombines TRBV5-1 with TRBJ2-5, with 9 bases identical to TRBD1. The V and J ends lost 6 bases and 0 bases, in that order; junction bases with no gene match: 9. Germline V gene data show CDR1 as SGHRS and CDR2 as YFSETQ. CDR3 length: 16 residues. The CDR3 is CASKYSGTGYQETQYF. DNA for the CDR3: TGCGCCAGCAAATACTCCGGGACAGGGTACCAAGAGACCCAGTACTTC. Based on the CDR3 plus reference TRBV5-1 and TRBJ2-5, the full variable domain is KAGVTQTPRYLIKTRGQQVTLSCSPISGHRSVSWYQQTPGQGLQFLFEYFSETQRNKGNFPGRFSGRQFSNSRSEMNVSTLELGDSALYLCASKYSGTGYQETQYFGPGTRLLVL.

The chain joins TRBV12-3 or TRBV12-4 to TRBJ1-1; possibly TRBD1 for D (6 bases). The CDR3 spans 13 residues. Trimming removed 5 bases from V and 8 bases from J, with 15 bases in between. The CDR3, as DNA: TGTGCCAGCAGTCGCCGCGCAGGGGAGGAAGCTTTCTTT. Amino acids: CASSRRAGEEAFF.

This clone was counted only a few times. The rearrangement uses TRBV6-2 or TRBV6-3 and TRBJ2-1, with D possibly TRBD1 on 6 matching bases. The CDR3 extends over 20 amino acids. The V gene lost 5 bases and the J gene lost 8 bases, with 34 bases spanning the gap. Germline CDR1 reads MNHEY; CDR2 reads SVGEGT. In DNA form, the CDR3 reads TGTGCCAGCAGTGCCTACCATAGGACCTGGGGGCCTCAGGGGCGCGATGAGCAGTTCTTC. It yields the protein CASSAYHRTWGPQGRDEQFF.

The chain is built from TRBV27 and TRBJ1-2, with D perhaps TRBD1 (5 bases). Between the trimmed V and J ends, which lost 5 bases and 0 bases, there was a span of 7 bases. The CDR3 sequence is 13 residues long. CDR1 is MNHEY and CDR2 is SMNVEV in the germline V gene (reference sequence). The CDR3 nucleotides read TGTGCCAGCAGTCGACAGCCTAACTATGGCTACACCTTC. Its translation is CASSRQPNYGYTF.

This clone appeared a few times. The V gene is TRBV6-1, the J gene TRBJ1-5; the D is unclear. The CDR3 contains 18 residues. V dropped 2 bases and J dropped 0 bases, with 17 bases sitting between them. Germline V CDR1 and CDR2: MNHNS, SASEGT. CDR3 DNA: TGTGCCAGCAGTGAAAACAAATTGGTGGCCGATAGCAATCAGCCCCAGCATTTT. Encoded protein: CASSENKLVADSNQPQHF.

This clone was observed a few times. The chain carries TRBV9 and TRBJ1-1, with a weak D call TRBD1 (5 bases). The CDR3 contains 14 residues. The V end lost 6 bases, the J end lost 1 base, and 13 bases lay between the germline ends. Germline V gives CDR1 SGDLS, CDR2 YYNGEE. The CDR3 loop is CASKKDSRNTEAFF. The CDR3 DNA follows: TGTGCCAGCAAAAAAGACAGCCGGAACACTGAAGCTTTCTTT.